Given below is one T cell receptor (beta chain) in context. Its antigen remains unidentified. No much larger clonotype is one base removed from it; base qualities were not supplied. This entry is derived from a study of T cell clonotyping in hematopoietic cell transplantation (dated by TCRdb to the early 2020s). Looking at the study overall: Pretransplant recipient samples were obtained after cytoreduction. Recruitment of patients was conducted between late 2015 and January 2017, and follow-up was continued until September 2020 or death. A total of 130 or so blood samples were gathered in the study from a few dozen consecutive transplant recipients along with their related donors. Findings and caveats that apply to the study as a whole: A decrease in recipient TCR diversity was observed after transplant, and a progressive increase in pathologically expanded clonotypes was seen from day 30 to day 180. The sample size was limited, and CD4 and CD8 repertoire contributions could not be separated because cells were not sorted. Donor and pretransplant recipient Inverse Simpson Index values predicted broader posttransplant TCR repertoire diversity. Just a small fraction of recipient repertoires overlapped with donor repertoires, and more than 97% appeared de novo at the given depth.

The immunoSEQ assay, a bias-controlled multiplex PCR using V- and J-specific primers, was used to amplify TCR beta CDR3 regions from genomic DNA. In a second PCR step, a proprietary barcode and Illumina adapter sequences were attached to the CDR3 amplicons. An Illumina MiSeq instrument was used for sequencing of the CDR3 libraries. Processing in the source paper ran as follows. Export and quality control were handled in immunoSEQ Analyzer 3.0, while downstream analyses relied on R Bioconductor and Immunarch. Only productive rearrangements within the normalized downsampled data set were used in the calculation of repertoire metrics. In the normalized cohort, clonotypes with more than 5 templates were defined as pathologically expanded. The Inverse Simpson Index served as the measure of repertoire diversity. To capture all clonotypes, the CMV-specificity analyses were run on the non-normalized data set. Held by TCRdb, this immuneACCESS table contains in-frame sequences only and omits some clones. Under half of the omission traces to an unresolved V gene where checked; the cause of the rest is unknown. That table is the source of V, J and clone size, and D and trimming were worked out from the DNA. In this sample the table shows 30,000 to 40,000 clones, 85% to 95% of which occur a single time. Around 1.6% of the sample is held by the ten biggest clonotypes.

Taken with the paper, the label for time point translates to: recipient sample about 28 days before transplant, after cytoreduction. Blood from recipients was drawn roughly 28 days before transplant, then again at days 30, 100 and 180 after transplant. Nuclei Lysis Solution was used to extract genomic DNA from fresh or cryopreserved unfractionated peripheral blood mononuclear cells. There are 13 amino acids in the CDR3, from cysteine to phenylalanine inclusive. The only DNA kept is the CDR3, 39 bases in frame from the first base. The germline ends are 15 bases apart after V is trimmed by 6 bases and J by 7 bases. Based on the germline V gene (reference sequence), the CDR1 and CDR2 sequences are LNHDA and SQIVND.

The rearranged chain carries TRBV19 and TRBJ1-1; a tentative D match to TRBD1 spans 6 bases. Sequenced material: peripheral blood mononuclear cells, taken before stem cell transplant. This clonotype originated in a man aged 35-49 years with chronic myeloid leukemia. Some clones in this sample may be carry-over from other donors' samples. CDR3 loop: CASRRDNGLEAFF. The DNA sequence is as follows: TGTGCCAGTAGGAGGGACAACGGGCTTGAAGCTTTCTTT.